This T cell receptor beta chain was obtained from a study of identical twins. Findings and caveats of the study: Beta out-of-frame sequences showed weaker excess twin sharing. Fewer insertions marked abundant cord blood beta clonotypes; young adult naive trended weakly, memory not at all.

This clonotype was counted a few times. What it binds is not known. Healthy Caucasians supplied all donations. Germline V gene data show CDR1 as MNHNY and CDR2 as SVGAGI (reference sequence). Losses at the gene ends were 2 bases for V and 3 bases for J; bases not matched to a gene: 5. The CDR3 has 16 amino acids. TCRdb reprocessed the 5' RACE reads with MiXCR, giving one entry per CDR3 protein. The sample shows some 1,600,000 distinct CDR3 sequences, about 32% of them seen only once. V usage is TRBV6-6 and J usage is TRBJ2-5; 11 bases are shared with TRBD2. The sequence derives from a newborn girl in good health. The sequencing sample was made of cord blood. The CDR3 sequence is CASSYPSGGIKETQYF. The DNA for the CDR3 is TGTGCCAGCAGTTACCCTAGCGGGGGGATAAAAGAGACCCAGTACTTC.